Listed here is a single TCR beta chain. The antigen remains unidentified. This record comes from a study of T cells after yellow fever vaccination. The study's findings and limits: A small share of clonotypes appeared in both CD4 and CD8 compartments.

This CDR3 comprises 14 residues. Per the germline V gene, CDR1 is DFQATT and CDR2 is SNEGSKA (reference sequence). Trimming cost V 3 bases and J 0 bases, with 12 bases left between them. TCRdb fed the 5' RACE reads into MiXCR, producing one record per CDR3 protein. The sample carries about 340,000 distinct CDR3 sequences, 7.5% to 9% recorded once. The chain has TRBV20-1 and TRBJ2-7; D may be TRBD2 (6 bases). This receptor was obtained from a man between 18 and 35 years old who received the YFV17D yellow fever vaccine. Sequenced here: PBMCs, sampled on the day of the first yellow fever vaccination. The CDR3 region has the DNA TGCAGTGCTAGGCGGGACCCAAGCTCCTACGAGCAGTACTTC. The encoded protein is CSARRDPSSYEQYF.